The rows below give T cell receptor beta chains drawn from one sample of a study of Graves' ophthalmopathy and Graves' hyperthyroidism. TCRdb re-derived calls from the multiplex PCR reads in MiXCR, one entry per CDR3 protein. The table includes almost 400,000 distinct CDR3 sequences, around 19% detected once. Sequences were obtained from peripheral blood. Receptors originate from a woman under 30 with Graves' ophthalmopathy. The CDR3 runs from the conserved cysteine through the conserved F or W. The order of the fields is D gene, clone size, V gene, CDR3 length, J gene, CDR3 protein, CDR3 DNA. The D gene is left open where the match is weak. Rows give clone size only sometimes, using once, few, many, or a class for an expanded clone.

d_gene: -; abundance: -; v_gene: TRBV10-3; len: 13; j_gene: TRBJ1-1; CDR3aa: CAISDDRCTEAFF; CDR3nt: TGTGCCATCAGTGACGATCGGTGCACTGAAGCTTTCTTT
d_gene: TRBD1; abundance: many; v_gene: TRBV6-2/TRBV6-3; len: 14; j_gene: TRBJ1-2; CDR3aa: CASSYEGADYGYTF; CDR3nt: TGTGCCAGCAGTTACGAGGGGGCGGACTATGGCTACACCTTC
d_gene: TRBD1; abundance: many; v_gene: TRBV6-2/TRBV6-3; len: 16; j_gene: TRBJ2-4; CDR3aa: CASSYEGTDRGYIQYF; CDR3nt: TGTGCCAGCAGTTACGAGGGGACGGACAGGGGGTACATTCAGTACTTC
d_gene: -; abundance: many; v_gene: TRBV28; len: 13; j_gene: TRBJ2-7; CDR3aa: CASSTRTPYEQYF; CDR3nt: TGTGCCAGCAGTACGCGAACCCCCTACGAGCAGTACTTC
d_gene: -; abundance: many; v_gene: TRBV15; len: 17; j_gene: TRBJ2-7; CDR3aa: CATSRDPRGPASYEQYF; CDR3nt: TGTGCCACCAGCAGAGATCCCAGAGGCCCGGCGAGCTACGAGCAGTACTTC
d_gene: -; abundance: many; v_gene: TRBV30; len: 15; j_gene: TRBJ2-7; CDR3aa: CAWSVRNSGPYEQYF; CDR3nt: TGTGCCTGGAGTGTAAGGAATAGCGGACCCTACGAGCAGTACTTC
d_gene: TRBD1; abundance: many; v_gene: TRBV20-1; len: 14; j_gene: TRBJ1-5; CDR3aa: CSAWDRGTNQPQHF; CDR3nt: TGCAGTGCTTGGGACAGGGGGACTAATCAGCCCCAGCATTTT
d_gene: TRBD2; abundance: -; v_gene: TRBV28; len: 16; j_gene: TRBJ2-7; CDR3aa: CASSNPSLAGEVEQYF; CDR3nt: TGTGCCAGCAGTAATCCATCACTAGCGGGGGAGGTCGAGCAGTACTTC
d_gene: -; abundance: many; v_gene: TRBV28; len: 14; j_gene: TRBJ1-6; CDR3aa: CASTTVGYNSPLHF; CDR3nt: TGTGCCAGCACCACCGTCGGTTATAATTCACCCCTCCACTTT
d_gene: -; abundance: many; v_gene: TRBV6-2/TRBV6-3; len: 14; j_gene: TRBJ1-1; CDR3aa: CASRQGGVSTEAFF; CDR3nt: TGTGCCAGCAGACAGGGTGGGGTGAGCACTGAAGCTTTCTTT
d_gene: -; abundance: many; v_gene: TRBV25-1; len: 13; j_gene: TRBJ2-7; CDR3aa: CASTGGGTYEQYF; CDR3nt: TGTGCCAGCACGGGGGGCGGAACCTACGAGCAGTACTTC
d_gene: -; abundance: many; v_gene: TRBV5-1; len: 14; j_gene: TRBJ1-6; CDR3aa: CASSWGPGAETLHF; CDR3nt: TGCGCCAGCAGCTGGGGACCGGGGGCGGAGACCCTCCACTTT
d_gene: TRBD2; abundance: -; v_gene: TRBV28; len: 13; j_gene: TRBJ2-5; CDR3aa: CASRTSGTETQYF; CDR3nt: TGTGCCAGCAGGACTAGCGGGACTGAGACCCAGTACTTC
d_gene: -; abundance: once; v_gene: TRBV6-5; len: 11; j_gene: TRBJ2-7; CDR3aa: CASSYMGEQYF; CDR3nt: TGTGCCAGCAGTTACATGGGGGAGCAGTACTTC
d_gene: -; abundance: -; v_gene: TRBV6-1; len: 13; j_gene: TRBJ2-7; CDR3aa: CASSGTETYEPYF; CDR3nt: TGTGCCAGCAGCGGGACCGAGACCTACGAGCCGTACTTC
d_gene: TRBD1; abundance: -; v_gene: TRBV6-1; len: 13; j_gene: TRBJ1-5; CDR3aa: CASRPNRGGPQHF; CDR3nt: TGTGCCAGCAGGCCAAACAGGGGAGGGCCCCAGCATTTT
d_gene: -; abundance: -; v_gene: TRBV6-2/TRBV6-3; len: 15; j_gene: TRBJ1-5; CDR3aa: CASSYSGAANQPQHF; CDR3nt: TGTGCCAGCAGTTACTCCGGGGCAGCAAATCAGCCCCAGCATTTT
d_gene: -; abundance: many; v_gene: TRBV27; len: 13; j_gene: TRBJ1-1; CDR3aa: CASSLSRADEAFF; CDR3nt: TGTGCCAGCAGTTTATCAAGGGCAGATGAAGCTTTCTTT
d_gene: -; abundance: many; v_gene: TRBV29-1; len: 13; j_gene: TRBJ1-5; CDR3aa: CSVTPGVGQPQHF; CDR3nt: TGCAGCGTCACCCCGGGGGTGGGTCAGCCCCAGCATTTT
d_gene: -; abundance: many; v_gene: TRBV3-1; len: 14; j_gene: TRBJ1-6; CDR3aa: CASGTTAGGSPLHF; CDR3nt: TGTGCCAGCGGAACGACGGCCGGCGGTTCACCCCTCCACTTT
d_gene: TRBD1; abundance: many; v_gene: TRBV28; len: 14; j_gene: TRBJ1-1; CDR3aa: CASSLADRATEAFF; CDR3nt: TGTGCCAGCAGTTTAGCGGACAGGGCCACTGAAGCTTTCTTT
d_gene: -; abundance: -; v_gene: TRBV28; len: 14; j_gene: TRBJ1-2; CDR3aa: CASSNDRLDVGYTF; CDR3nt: TGTGCCAGCAGTAACGACAGGTTGGATGTGGGCTACACCTTC
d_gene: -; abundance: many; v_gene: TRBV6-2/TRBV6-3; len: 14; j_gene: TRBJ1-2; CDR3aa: CASSLQGRKYGYTF; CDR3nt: TGTGCCAGCAGCCTCCAGGGCAGGAAATATGGCTACACCTTC
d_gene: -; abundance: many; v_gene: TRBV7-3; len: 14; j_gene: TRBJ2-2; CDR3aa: CASSLTGWTGELFF; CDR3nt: TGTGCCAGCAGCTTAACGGGATGGACCGGGGAGCTGTTTTTT
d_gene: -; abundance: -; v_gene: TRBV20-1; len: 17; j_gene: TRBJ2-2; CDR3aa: CSARDTVGGPGTGELFF; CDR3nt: TGCAGTGCTAGAGATACTGTAGGAGGTCCGGGTACCGGGGAGCTGTTTTTT
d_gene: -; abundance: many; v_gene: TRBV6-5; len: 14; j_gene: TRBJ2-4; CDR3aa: CASSYLLDRGIQYF; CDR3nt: TGTGCCAGCAGTTACCTGCTGGATCGAGGCATTCAGTACTTC
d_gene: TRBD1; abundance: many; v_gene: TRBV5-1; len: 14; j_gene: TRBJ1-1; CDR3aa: CASSPRTGWTEAFF; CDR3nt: TGCGCCAGCAGCCCGCGGACAGGATGGACTGAAGCTTTCTTT
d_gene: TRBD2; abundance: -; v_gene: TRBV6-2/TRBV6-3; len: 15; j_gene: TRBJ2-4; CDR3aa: CASSYLFGEGNIQYF; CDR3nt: TGTGCCAGCAGTTACTTGTTCGGGGAGGGGAACATTCAGTACTTC
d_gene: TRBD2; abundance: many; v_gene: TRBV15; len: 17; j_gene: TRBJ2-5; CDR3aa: CATATGGTSGSGETQYF; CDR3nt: TGTGCCACCGCGACCGGGGGGACTAGCGGGAGCGGGGAGACCCAGTACTTC
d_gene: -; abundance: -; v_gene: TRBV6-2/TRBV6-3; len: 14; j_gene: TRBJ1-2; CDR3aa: CATSLSLSHYGYTF; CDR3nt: TGTGCCACCTCCCTGTCGTTATCCCACTATGGCTACACCTTC
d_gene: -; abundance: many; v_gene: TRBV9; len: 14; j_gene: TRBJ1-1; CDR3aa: CASSKLDRNTEAFF; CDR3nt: TGTGCCAGCAGCAAACTGGACAGAAACACTGAAGCTTTCTTT
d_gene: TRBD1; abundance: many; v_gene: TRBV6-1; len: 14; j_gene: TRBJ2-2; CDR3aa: CASRETGAAGELFF; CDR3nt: TGTGCCAGCAGGGAAACAGGGGCGGCCGGGGAGCTGTTTTTT
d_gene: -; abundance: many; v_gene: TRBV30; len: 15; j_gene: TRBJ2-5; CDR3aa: CAWSVTRRYQETQYF; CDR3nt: TGTGCCTGGAGTGTAACGCGGCGGTACCAAGAGACCCAGTACTTC
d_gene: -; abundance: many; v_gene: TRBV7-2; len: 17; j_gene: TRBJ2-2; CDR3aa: CASSLRPLQANTGELFF; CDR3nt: TGTGCCAGCAGCCTACGCCCTTTACAAGCGAACACCGGGGAGCTGTTTTTT
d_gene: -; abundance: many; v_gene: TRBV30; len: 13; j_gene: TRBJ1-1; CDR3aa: CAWRRVLNTEAFF; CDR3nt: TGTGCCTGGAGGAGGGTTCTGAACACTGAAGCTTTCTTT
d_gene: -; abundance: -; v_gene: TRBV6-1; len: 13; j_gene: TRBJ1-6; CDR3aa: CASNGGENSPLHF; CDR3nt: TGTGCCAGCAACGGGGGGGAGAATTCACCCCTCCACTTT
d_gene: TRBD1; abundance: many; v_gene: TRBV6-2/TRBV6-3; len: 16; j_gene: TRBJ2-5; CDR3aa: CASAGPRGQGVETQYF; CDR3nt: TGTGCCAGCGCCGGGCCCCGCGGACAGGGGGTTGAGACCCAGTACTTC
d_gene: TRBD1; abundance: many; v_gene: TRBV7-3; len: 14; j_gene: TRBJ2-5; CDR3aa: CASSLTGGGETQYF; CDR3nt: TGTGCCAGCAGTTTGACAGGGGGGGGAGAGACCCAGTACTTC
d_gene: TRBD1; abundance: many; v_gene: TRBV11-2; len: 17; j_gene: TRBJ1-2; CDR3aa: CASSPVPGTGSPYGYTF; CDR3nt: TGTGCCAGCAGCCCCGTTCCAGGGACAGGGAGTCCCTATGGCTACACCTTC
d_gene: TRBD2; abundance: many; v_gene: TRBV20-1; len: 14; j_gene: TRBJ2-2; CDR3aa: CSARGLADTGELFF; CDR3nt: TGCAGTGCCCGAGGACTAGCGGACACCGGGGAGCTGTTTTTT
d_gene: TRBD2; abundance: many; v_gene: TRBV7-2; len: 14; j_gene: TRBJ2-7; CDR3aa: CASSYSGGAYEQYF; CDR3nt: TGTGCCAGCAGCTATAGCGGGGGGGCCTACGAGCAGTACTTC
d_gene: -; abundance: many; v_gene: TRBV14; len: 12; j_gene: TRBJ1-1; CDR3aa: CASSGWNTEAFF; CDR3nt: TGTGCCAGCAGTGGCTGGAACACTGAAGCTTTCTTT
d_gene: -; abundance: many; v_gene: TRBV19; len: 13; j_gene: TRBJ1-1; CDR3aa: CASSIEEGTEAFF; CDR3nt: TGTGCCAGTAGTATAGAAGAGGGCACTGAAGCTTTCTTT
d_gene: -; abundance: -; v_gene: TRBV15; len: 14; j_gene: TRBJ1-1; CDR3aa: CATSRVSENTEAFF; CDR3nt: TGTGCCACCAGCAGAGTGTCGGAGAACACTGAAGCTTTCTTT
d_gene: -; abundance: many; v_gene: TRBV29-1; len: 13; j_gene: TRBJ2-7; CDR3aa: CSVRPQSSYEQYF; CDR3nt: TGCAGCGTTCGACCGCAGAGCTCCTACGAGCAGTACTTC
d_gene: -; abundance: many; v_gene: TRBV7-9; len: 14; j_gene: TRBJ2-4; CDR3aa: CASSWDLAKNIQYF; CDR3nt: TGTGCCAGCAGCTGGGACCTAGCCAAAAACATTCAGTACTTC
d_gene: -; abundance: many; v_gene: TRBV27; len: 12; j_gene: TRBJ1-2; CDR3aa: CASSPMGYGYTF; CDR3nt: TGTGCCAGCAGTCCGATGGGCTATGGCTACACCTTC
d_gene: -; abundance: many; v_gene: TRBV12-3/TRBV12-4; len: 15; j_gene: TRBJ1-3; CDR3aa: CASSPNRQVRNTIYF; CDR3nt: TGTGCCAGCAGCCCCAATCGACAGGTCCGAAACACCATATATTTT
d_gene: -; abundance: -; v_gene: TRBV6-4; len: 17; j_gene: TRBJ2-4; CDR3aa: CASSFFRGGLRKNIQYF; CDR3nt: TGTGCCAGCAGTTTTTTTCGCGGAGGGCTCAGGAAAAACATTCAGTACTTC
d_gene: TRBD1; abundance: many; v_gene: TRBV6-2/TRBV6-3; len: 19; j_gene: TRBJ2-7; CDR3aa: CASSYLEFPRTGGQDEQYF; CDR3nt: TGTGCCAGCAGTTATTTGGAGTTCCCTCGGACAGGGGGACAGGACGAGCAGTACTTC
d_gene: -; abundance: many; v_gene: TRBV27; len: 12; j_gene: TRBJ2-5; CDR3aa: CASSLSGETQYF; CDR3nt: TGTGCCAGCAGCCTCTCCGGGGAGACCCAGTACTTC